Shown below are 16 T cell receptor beta chains from a single sample sequenced in a study of shared clonotypes between healthy human individuals (dated by TCRdb to the early 2020s). The library relied on the immunoSEQ multiplex PCR assay. TCRdb's version of the immuneACCESS table is confined to in-frame rearrangements and falls short of the full clone set. An unresolved V gene accounts for under half of the shortfall where checked; the remainder is of unknown origin. The table for this sample lists about 2.5 million clones; around 92% of them were counted only once. Of the sample, about 0.41% falls within the top ten clones. Sequenced sample: naive CD4+ T cells from PBMCs. This specimen's cell subset or site label, per the study, means: CD45RA+ positively selected. Every receptor here comes from a man aged 18 to 30 in good health. Some clones in this sample may be carry-over from other donors' samples.

The chain uses TRBV12-5 and TRBJ1-1; 7 positions agree with TRBD1. J lost 3 bases, V lost 3 bases, and 7 bases had no gene match. CDR3 length: 15 amino acids. The germline V gene encodes CDR1 LGHNT and CDR2 FRNRAP. The CDR3 is CASGFVAGGYTEAFF. The DNA of the CDR3 is TGTGCTAGTGGTTTCGTCGCAGGGGGTTACACTGAAGCTTTCTTT.

Details on this clone: The sample holds other DNA sequences that translate to the same CDR3. The V and J genes are TRBV11-2 and TRBJ2-5, with D perhaps matching TRBD2 (5 bases). V dropped 2 bases and J dropped 4 bases, with 5 bases sitting between them. Germline CDR1 SGHAT, CDR2 FQNNGV. The CDR3 is 12 residues long. CDR3 protein: CASSLTRETQYF. The CDR3 nucleotides read TGTGCCAGCAGCTTAACTAGAGAGACCCAGTACTTC.

This chain links TRBV5-8 with TRBJ2-2, with a possible D match to TRBD1 (7 bases). Looked up from germline, CDR1 is SGHTS and CDR2 is YDEGEE. The CDR3 extends over 17 amino acids. V was cut by 4 bases and J by 3 bases, with 19 bases left in between. Written as DNA, the CDR3 is TGTGCCAGCAGCCTCCGTCGGACAGGAGGGTACACCGGGGAGCTGTTTTTT. Amino acids: CASSLRRTGGYTGELFF.

The chain carries TRBV9 and TRBJ1-3; D unresolved. V was shortened by 0 bases and J by 0 bases, with 4 bases between the two germline ends. The germline V gene has CDR1 SGDLS and CDR2 YYNGEE. This CDR3 is 14 amino acids long. The CDR3 reads CASSVALSGNTIYF. Written as DNA, the CDR3 is TGTGCCAGCAGCGTAGCCCTCTCTGGAAACACCATATATTTT. The whole variable domain, filled in from reference TRBV9 and TRBJ1-3, reads DSGVTQTPKHLITATGQRVTLRCSPRSGDLSVYWYQQSLDQGLQFLIQYYNGEERAKGNILERFSAQQFPDLHSELNLSSLELGDSALYFCASSVALSGNTIYFGEGSWLTVV.

The V call is TRBV7-2, the J call TRBJ2-1; the match to TRBD2 covers 15 bases. This CDR3 region has 19 residues. Germline trimming cut 5 bases from V and 7 bases from J; bases unmatched to any gene: 15. Germline lookup yields CDR1 SGHTA and CDR2 FQGNSA. CDR3 region: CASSPVRGTSGRRRNEQFF. CDR3 bases: TGTGCCAGCAGCCCAGTCAGAGGGACTAGCGGGAGGAGACGGAATGAGCAGTTCTTC. The full variable domain, rest sourced from reference TRBV7-2 and TRBJ2-1, is GAGVSQSPSNKVTEKGKDVELRCDPISGHTALYWYRQSLGQGLEFLIYFQGNSAPDKSGLPSDRFSAERTGGSVSTLTIQRTQQEDSAVYLCASSPVRGTSGRRRNEQFFGPGTRLTVL.

The gene calls are TRBV4-1 and TRBJ2-3, with 11 bases identical to TRBD2. The germline V gene has CDR1 MGHRA and CDR2 YSYEKL. The CDR3 consists of 20 residues. J lost 0 bases, V lost 1 base, and 12 bases had no gene match. CDR3: CASSQAFSSGRAGSTDTQYF. CDR3 sequence (DNA): TGCGCCAGCAGCCAAGCCTTTAGTAGCGGGAGGGCCGGGAGCACAGATACGCAGTATTTT.

V is TRBV5-1 and J is TRBJ2-3; possibly TRBD1 for D (6 bases). The CDR3 runs to 15 residues. V gave up 4 bases and J gave up 0 bases, with 12 bases separating them. Germline assignment: CDR1 SGHRS and CDR2 YFSETQ. CDR3 DNA: TGCGCCAGCAGCCTACAGGGCCTGAGCACAGATACGCAGTATTTT. Its translation is CASSLQGLSTDTQYF.

This chain joins TRBV15 and TRBJ2-7, with 13 nucleotides matching TRBD2. This CDR3 region has 16 residues. V was pared by 5 bases and J by 6 bases, with 10 bases of the junction left unmatched. Germline V CDR1 and CDR2: LNHNV, YYDKDF (reference sequence). The CDR3 sequence is CATSARVLAGGSEQYF. The CDR3 coding sequence is TGTGCCACCAGCGCCCGAGTACTAGCGGGAGGGTCCGAGCAGTACTTC.

The chain carries TRBV28 and TRBJ1-2, with 8 bases fitting TRBD1. Germline trimming cut 5 bases from V and 4 bases from J; bases unmatched to any gene: 6. This CDR3 is 14 amino acids long. Germline-derived CDR1 and CDR2 are MDHEN and SYDVKM. The CDR3 DNA reads as TGTGCCAGCAGTCTTCTTACAGGGGGCTATGGCTACACCTTC. This sequence encodes CASSLLTGGYGYTF.

The chain is built from TRBV6-6 and TRBJ2-7; 7 nucleotides align to TRBD2. The length of the CDR3 is 13 residues. V lost 8 bases and J lost 2; bases outside the gene matches: 6. Germline lookup yields CDR1 MNHNY and CDR2 SVGAGI (reference sequence). CDR3 loop: CASRGGMTYEQYF. The CDR3 nucleotides are TGTGCCAGCCGGGGAGGGATGACCTACGAGCAGTACTTC.

This chain links TRBV5-1 with TRBJ2-7, with 8 bases lining up with TRBD1. In germline, CDR1 is SGHRS, CDR2 YFSETQ. CDR3 length: 14 amino acids. With 4 bases clipped from V and 3 bases from J, the junction kept 6 bases outside the gene matches. The CDR3 loop is CASSTRTGLYEQYF. The CDR3 nucleotides read TGCGCCAGCAGCACCCGGACAGGGCTCTACGAGCAGTACTTC.

The table lists this clone with a count of one. The chain employs TRBV2 and TRBJ2-7; a weak D match, TRBD1 (6 bases). The V gene lost 6 bases and the J gene lost 6 bases, with 18 bases spanning the gap. Germline lookup yields CDR1 SNHLY and CDR2 FYNNEI. CDR3 length: 14 residues. CDR3 region: CASRTTGLKVEQYF. CDR3 DNA: TGTGCCAGCAGGACGACAGGTCTGAAGGTCGAGCAGTACTTC.

A word on this clone: Other nucleotide sequences in the sample specify the same CDR3. The chain uses TRBV6-5 and TRBJ1-5; the D is unclear. Per the germline V gene, CDR1 is MNHEY and CDR2 is SVGAGI. The CDR3 has 13 amino acids. Trimming took 0 bases from V and 0 from J, leaving 0 bases between them. CDR3 coding DNA: TGTGCCAGCAGTTACTCTAGCAATCAGCCCCAGCATTTT. Translation: CASSYSSNQPQHF.

Concerning this clone: The same CDR3 also results from other DNA sequences found in this sample. This sequence joins TRBV6-5 and TRBJ1-1, with 7 bases that match TRBD1. This CDR3 contains 14 residues. After removal of 2 bases from V and 1 base from J, the junction contained 1 base not matched to a gene. In germline, CDR1 is MNHEY, CDR2 SVGAGI. The CDR3 sequence is CASSYRDRNTEAFF. CDR3 bases: TGTGCCAGCAGTTACCGGGACAGGAACACTGAAGCTTTCTTT.

The chain couples TRBV7-8 to TRBJ2-5; possible D gene TRBD2, 5 bases. Germline V lookup: CDR1 SGHVS, CDR2 FQNEAQ. The V and J ends lost 7 bases and 3 bases respectively, with 12 bases between them. The CDR3 has 13 residues. The CDR3 DNA is TGTGCCAGCACCCAGACGGGGAAAGAGACCCAGTACTTC. Translated: CASTQTGKETQYF.

This chain connects TRBV10-1 to TRBJ2-3, with TRBD1 matching over 8 bases. Germline assignment: CDR1 WNHNN and CDR2 SYGVQD (reference sequence). The CDR3 extends over 15 amino acids. The V gene end was trimmed by 6 bases and the J gene end by 4 bases; junction bases not matched to a gene: 9. The CDR3 region has the DNA TGCGCCAGCAGCGAACCGGGACAGGCTTCAGATACGCAGTATTTT. This encodes CASSEPGQASDTQYF.